This T cell receptor beta chain was identified in a study of naive and memory T cell subsets. This clonotype was seen a handful of times. There are 15 residues in the CDR3. The germline gives CDR1 SNHLY, CDR2 FYNNEI. The V and J ends lost 6 bases and 4 bases, in that order; junction bases with no gene match: 7. CD45RA-CD27- cells were effector memory; CD45RA+CD27- cells were EMRA. Two oligonucleotides, mixed equimolar, formed the beta constant-region primer covering TRBC1 and TRBC2. A 12-nucleotide UMI and the SP2 primer were added to the cDNA 3' end by oligonucleotide ligation. Four rounds of PCR amplified the ligated cDNA using nested alpha and beta constant-region primers plus SP2. MiXCR was run by TCRdb on the UMI-ligation and nested PCR reads, yielding one entry per CDR3 protein. The table records 32,000 or so distinct CDR3 sequences, about an eighth of them present only once.

This chain connects TRBV2 to TRBJ2-7; 12 bases align to TRBD2. The clonotype originates from a human donor in good health. Sequenced material: effector memory CD4+ T cells from blood. As for subset: effector memory, CD45RA- CD27-. The CDR3 DNA sequence: TGTGCCAGCAGCTCTAGCGGGAGGGCCAATTACGAGCAGTACTTC. This gives the protein CASSSSGRANYEQYF.